This T cell receptor beta chain was sequenced during a study of cytomegalovirus exposure and HLA in healthy donors. Looking at the study overall: There were under 130 million unique TCR beta sequences, drawn from roughly 200 million T cells, in an earlier analysis. The study's findings and limits: The productive fraction for most TCR beta V segments was about 87% or about 30% in an earlier analysis.

The CDR3 is 15 amino acids. Germline CDR1 and CDR2: GTSNPN and SVGIG (reference sequence). Losses at the gene ends were 5 bases for V and 3 bases for J; bases not matched to a gene: 6. The PCR ran on 60 Vbeta and 13 Jbeta primers. TCRdb keeps only in-frame clones here, not all; method: immunoSEQ multiplex PCR. The data show around 300,000 clones, around 90% seen once. With respect to this clone: Its antigen remains unidentified.

The source of this sequence is a woman aged 18-30 years in good health and CMV-seronegative. The material sequenced was PBMCs. This rearrangement joins TRBV30 to TRBJ2-1; TRBD2 agrees at 11 bases. The CDR3 loop reads CAWDTSGGFYNEQFF. CDR3 DNA sequence: TGTGCCTGGGATACTAGCGGGGGCTTCTACAATGAGCAGTTCTTC.